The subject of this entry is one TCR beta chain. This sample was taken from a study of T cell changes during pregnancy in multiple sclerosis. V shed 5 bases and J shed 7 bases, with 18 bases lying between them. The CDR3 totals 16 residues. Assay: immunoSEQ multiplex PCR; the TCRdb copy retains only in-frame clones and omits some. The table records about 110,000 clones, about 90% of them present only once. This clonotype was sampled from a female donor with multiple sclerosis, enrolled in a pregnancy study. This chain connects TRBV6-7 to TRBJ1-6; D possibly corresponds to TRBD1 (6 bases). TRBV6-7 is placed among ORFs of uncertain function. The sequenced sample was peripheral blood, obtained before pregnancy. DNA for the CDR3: TGTGCCAGCAGTCGCAAGCAATTACAGGGAAATTCACCCCTCCACTTT. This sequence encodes CASSRKQLQGNSPLHF.